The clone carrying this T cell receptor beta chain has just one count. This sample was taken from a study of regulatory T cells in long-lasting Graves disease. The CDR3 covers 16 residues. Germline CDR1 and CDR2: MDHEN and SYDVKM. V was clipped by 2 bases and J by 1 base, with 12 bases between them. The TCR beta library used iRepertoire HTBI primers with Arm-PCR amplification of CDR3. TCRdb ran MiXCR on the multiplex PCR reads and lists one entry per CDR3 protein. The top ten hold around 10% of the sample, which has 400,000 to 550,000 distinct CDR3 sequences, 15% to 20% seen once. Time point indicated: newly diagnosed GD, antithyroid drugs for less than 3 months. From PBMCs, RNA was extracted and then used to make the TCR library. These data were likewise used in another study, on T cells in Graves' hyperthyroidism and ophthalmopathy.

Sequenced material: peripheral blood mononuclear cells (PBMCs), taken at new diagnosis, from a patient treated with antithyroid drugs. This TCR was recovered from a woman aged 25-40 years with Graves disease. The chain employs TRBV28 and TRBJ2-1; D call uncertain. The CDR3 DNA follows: TGTGCCAGCAGTTTAAGTGCACAGAGTTCCTACAATGAGCAGTTCTTC. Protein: CASSLSAQSSYNEQFF.